Shown below are 4 T cell receptor beta chains from a single sample sequenced in a study of T cells in Graves' hyperthyroidism and ophthalmopathy. Amplification yielded TCR beta CDR3 regions, with RNA transcripts as the source. First-round RT-PCR of the TCR CDR3 relied on the HTBI primer set. TCRdb re-called the multiplex PCR reads through MiXCR, storing one row per CDR3 protein. The sample contains roughly 740,000 distinct CDR3 sequences, roughly 15% of which appear only once. Sequenced sample: blood. The receptors stem from a man aged 18 to 35 with Graves' hyperthyroidism.

This clonotype appeared a few times. The V and J genes are TRBV29-1 and TRBJ1-6; 7 nucleotides match TRBD1. Germline values: CDR1 SQVTM, CDR2 ANQGSEA. The J segment lost 7 bases and the V segment lost 5 bases, leaving 5 bases of the junction unmatched. The CDR3 totals 13 residues. Written as DNA, the CDR3 is TGCAGCGTTAAGACAGGGAACAATTCACCCCTCCACTTT. Protein sequence: CSVKTGNNSPLHF.

In this sample, this clonotype turned up a few times. The chain is built from TRBV28 and TRBJ2-3, with D unresolved. Trimming left V 5 bases short and J 10 bases short, with 13 bases between. Germline V gene lookup returns CDR1 MDHEN and CDR2 SYDVKM. There are 12 residues in the CDR3. CDR3 region: CASSIQRYPQYF. The CDR3 DNA follows: TGTGCCAGCAGTATCCAACGTTATCCGCAGTATTTT.

This clonotype was detected many times. This chain joins TRBV27 and TRBJ2-3, with a weak D call TRBD2 (5 bases). V was shortened by 0 bases and J by 6 bases, with 7 bases between the two germline ends. This CDR3 is built from 13 residues. Germline assignment: CDR1 MNHEY and CDR2 SMNVEV (reference sequence). The CDR3 DNA reads TGTGCCAGCAGTTTATCTGAGGGTGATACGCAGTATTTT. This gives the protein CASSLSEGDTQYF.

This clonotype was seen repeatedly, ten times or more. The J gene is TRBJ2-7, the V gene TRBV29-1, with 8 bases that match TRBD2. The CDR3 spans 14 residues. V trimming: 4 bases; J trimming: 4 bases; junction bases outside the gene matches: 9. Germline V lookup: CDR1 SQVTM, CDR2 ANQGSEA. The CDR3 sequence: CSVGTSLGLYEQYF. The CDR3 DNA sequence: TGCAGCGTTGGGACTAGCTTGGGTCTGTACGAGCAGTACTTC.